A single sample gave rise to the 14 T cell receptor beta chains below, sequenced in a study of OX40 agonist ivuxolimab in advanced cancers. Only in-frame clones appear in the TCRdb table, and some are missing; sequencing was by immunoSEQ multiplex PCR. The sample consists of some 30,000 clones, roughly 90% of them appearing once. The input for sequencing was CD4+ or CD8+ T cells sorted from blood, taken in a trial of the OX40 agonist ivuxolimab. The receptors come from an adult with an advanced solid tumor such as melanoma, head and neck, liver or kidney cancer.

For the CDR3, the DNA is TGTGCCAGCAGTGGACTAGCGGGAGAAGCAGATACGCAGTATTTT. Residues: CASSGLAGEADTQYF. The chain is built from TRBV2 and TRBJ2-3; 12 nucleotides line up with TRBD2. Germline loops: CDR1 SNHLY, CDR2 FYNNEI. The CDR3 has 15 residues. The V gene end was trimmed by 4 bases and the J gene end by 4 bases; junction bases not matched to a gene: 3.

This clone was seen once. V and J are TRBV6-1 and TRBJ2-7; TRBD1 or TRBD2 may be the D gene (5 bases each). Germline V lookup: CDR1 MNHNS, CDR2 SASEGT. Deletions cut 6 bases from V and 1 base from J, with 10 bases between. The CDR3 consists of 13 residues. The CDR3 DNA follows: TGTGCCAGCAGAAGGGACGGATCCTACGAGCAGTACTTC. Translating it yields CASRRDGSYEQYF.

The genes are TRBV29-1 and TRBJ2-1; D perhaps matches TRBD2 (6 bases). The CDR3 is 16 residues long. V dropped 1 base and J dropped 5 bases, with 18 bases sitting between them. Per germline, CDR1 SQVTM and CDR2 ANQGSEA. CDR3 nucleotide sequence: TGCAGCGTTGAAGGTGGAAGCGGGTTACGGGACAATGAGCAGTTCTTC. Translated, it gives CSVEGGSGLRDNEQFF.

This sequence joins TRBV4-1 and TRBJ2-7; TRBD2 aligns across 8 bases. CDR1 is MGHRA and CDR2 is YSYEKL in the germline V gene. After removal of 4 bases from V and 5 bases from J, the junction contained 4 bases not matched to a gene. The CDR3 totals 13 residues. CDR3 sequence (DNA): TGCGCCAGCAGCCTGCGGGGGGACGACGAGCAGTACTTC. Its translation is CASSLRGDDEQYF.

The rearrangement joins TRBV6-5 to TRBJ2-7; D perhaps matches TRBD2 (5 bases). The V gene's germline CDR1 is MNHEY and CDR2 SVGAGI. Trimming cost V 2 bases and J 5 bases, with 13 bases left between them. The CDR3 spans 14 residues. CDR3 bases: TGTGCCAGCAGTTACGACGGACTTCCGGACGAGCAGTACTTC. Protein: CASSYDGLPDEQYF.

The V call is TRBV6-1, the J call TRBJ2-7; a possible D gene is TRBD2 (5 bases). CDR3 length: 11 amino acids. CDR1 MNHNS and CDR2 SASEGT come from the germline V gene. Trimming cost V 7 bases and J 2 bases, with 6 bases left between them. The CDR3 nucleotides read TGTGCCAGCATGAGGGCCTACGAGCAGTACTTC. As protein: CASMRAYEQYF.

The chain links TRBV4-2 to TRBJ2-1; D perhaps matches TRBD2 (5 bases). Trimming stripped 4 bases from V and 7 bases from J, with 11 bases between. The CDR3 length is 13 residues. Germline CDR1 reads LGHNA; CDR2 reads YNFKEQ. The CDR3 DNA sequence: TGTGCCAGCAGCCGCACGCCGGGGAATGAGCAGTTCTTC. This codes for CASSRTPGNEQFF.

The chain has TRBV9 and TRBJ1-1, with D tentatively TRBD1 (6 bases). CDR1 and CDR2 from the germline V gene are SGDLS and YYNGEE. The CDR3 contains 18 residues. V was trimmed by 3 bases and J by 5 bases, leaving 26 bases between them. CDR3 sequence (DNA): TGTGCCAGCAGCGACGCCACCGACCCGTCGGGGGGCAGGACTGAAGCTTTCTTT. This codes for CASSDATDPSGGRTEAFF.

The rearrangement links TRBV4-3 to TRBJ1-1, with TRBD1 matching over 7 bases. This CDR3 contains 15 residues. Germline V gene sequence: CDR1 LGHNA, CDR2 YSLEER. V trimming: 4 bases; J trimming: 4 bases; junction bases outside the gene matches: 9. CDR3 in amino acids: CASSLTPGQSTEAFF. In nucleotides, the CDR3 is TGCGCCAGCAGCCTCACTCCGGGACAGAGCACTGAAGCTTTCTTT.

The sample holds a few counts of this clone. The chain carries TRBV19 and TRBJ2-7; 8 nucleotides align to TRBD1. Losses at the gene ends were 7 bases for V and 5 bases for J; bases not matched to a gene: 10. Germline V gene data show CDR1 as LNHDA and CDR2 as SQIVND (reference sequence). The CDR3 covers 14 residues. CDR3 region: CASKAGGESNEQYF. The CDR3 coding sequence is TGTGCCAGTAAGGCAGGGGGCGAGTCTAACGAGCAGTACTTC. Variable domain in full (rest from reference TRBV19 and TRBJ2-7): DGGITQSPKYLFRKEGQNVTLSCEQNLNHDAMYWYRQDPGQGLRLIYYSQIVNDFQKGDIAEGYSVSREKKESFPLTVTSAQKNPTAFYLCASKAGGESNEQYFGPGTRLTVT.

This clone was observed a single time. The chain is built from TRBV10-3 and TRBJ2-2; 8 bases line up with TRBD2. J gave up 1 base and V 10 bases, and 5 bases lay outside the gene matches. The CDR3 is made up of 14 amino acids. Looked up from germline, CDR1 is ENHRY and CDR2 is SYGVKD. The CDR3 sequence: CATFREGNTGELFF. Here the CDR3 DNA reads TGTGCCACCTTTCGGGAGGGGAACACCGGGGAGCTGTTTTTT.

This chain uses TRBV4-3 with TRBJ2-1, with a weak D call TRBD2 (5 bases). Trimming pared 4 bases from V and 7 bases from J, leaving 20 bases between. The CDR3 is 16 amino acids. The germline V gene has CDR1 LGHNA and CDR2 YSLEER. The CDR3 region has the DNA TGCGCCAGCAGCCCTAACAAGAGGGTGGAAATAAATGAGCAGTTCTTC. It specifies CASSPNKRVEINEQFF.

The genes are TRBV9 and TRBJ2-5; tentatively, D is TRBD1 or TRBD2 (5 bases each). The tail of the sequence fits TRBJ2-7 better, so the J call may be wrong. Germline CDR1 and CDR2: SGDLS and YYNGEE. The CDR3 totals 13 residues. The CDR3 region is CASSVGGVGEQYF. The CDR3 DNA reads as TGTGCCAGCAGCGTTGGGGGAGTGGGCGAGCAGTACTTC.

This chain uses TRBV7-9 with TRBJ2-7; unclear D gene. V lost 6 bases to trimming and J lost 2 bases, with 5 bases between them. This CDR3 has 11 residues. The germline V gene encodes CDR1 SEHNR and CDR2 FQNEAQ (reference sequence). The CDR3 loop is CASSLTYEQYF. CDR3 nucleotide sequence: TGTGCCAGCAGTCTCACCTACGAGCAGTACTTC.